This T cell receptor (beta chain) was sequenced for a study of T cell responses to AZD1222 COVID-19 vaccine. As concerns this clone: Its antigen is not identified.

Sequencing used immunoSEQ multiplex PCR; TCRdb keeps in-frame clones, though not all of them. This sample yields some 120,000 clones, of which roughly 88% are seen a single time; roughly 3.9% belongs to the top ten. The V end lost 0 bases, the J end lost 0 bases, and 13 bases lay between the germline ends. Germline CDR1 and CDR2: SGHDT and YYEEEE. This CDR3 is built from 17 residues. Study-wide points: With two AZD1222 doses given, Spike-specific TCR breadth and depth both rose. Regions left unmutated in variants are reportedly the target of nearly half of spike-specific TCRs. Repertoire sampling happened only post peak T cell response.

This clonotype originated in an adult in good health. V usage is TRBV5-6 and J usage is TRBJ1-5; no firm D call. Source: peripheral blood, taken on day 0 of MenACWY control vaccination. Written as DNA, the CDR3 is TGTGCCAGCAGCTTGGGTGGCGCCGGGTATAGCAATCAGCCCCAGCATTTT. Its translation: CASSLGGAGYSNQPQHF.